The 11 T cell receptor beta chains below all came from one sample that was sequenced in a study of blood T cell repertoires in COVID-19. Profiling relied on immunoSEQ multiplex PCR, and the TCRdb table lists in-frame clones only, not all of them. The table lists 200,000 or so clones, approximately 89% of them singletons. The sample comprised PBMCs or T cells enriched from blood (not recorded which). The receptors derive from a woman in her thirties or forties with acute COVID-19.

The chain carries TRBV10-3 and TRBJ2-7, with 8 bases lining up with TRBD1. In germline, CDR1 is ENHRY, CDR2 SYGVKD. Unmatched junction bases numbered 3, after V lost 3 bases and J lost 2 bases. This CDR3 region has 14 residues. CDR3 sequence: CAISEQGGPYEQYF. The CDR3 DNA sequence: TGTGCCATCAGTGAACAGGGGGGACCCTACGAGCAGTACTTC.

V usage is TRBV30 and J usage is TRBJ1-5; D may be TRBD1 (5 bases). Between the trimmed V and J ends, which lost 2 bases and 5 bases, there was a span of 10 bases. The CDR3 consists of 13 residues. In germline, CDR1 is GTSNPN, CDR2 SVGIG (reference sequence). DNA of the CDR3: TGTGCCTGGAGTCAGGGTCCGGATCAGCCCCAGCATTTT. Translation gives CAWSQGPDQPQHF.

This clone was counted a single time. The gene calls are TRBV28 and TRBJ1-2, with D possibly being TRBD1 (5 bases). CDR1 and CDR2 (germline): MDHEN, SYDVKM. The CDR3 is made up of 15 amino acids. V was pared by 5 bases and J by 4 bases, with 17 bases between. CDR3 loop: CASSPQGLPSYGYTF. The CDR3 nucleotides read TGTGCCAGCAGTCCCCAGGGACTCCCGAGCTATGGCTACACCTTC.

V and J are TRBV30 and TRBJ1-1, with TRBD1 matching 10 bases. Germline loops: CDR1 GTSNPN, CDR2 SVGIG (reference sequence). The CDR3 runs 13 residues. Losses at the gene ends were 7 bases for V and 3 bases for J; bases not matched to a gene: 5. CDR3 in amino acids: CAYRQGAHTEAFF. Here the CDR3 DNA reads TGTGCCTATCGACAGGGGGCGCACACTGAAGCTTTCTTT.

The chain joins TRBV7-8 to TRBJ2-1, with 7 bases lining up with TRBD2. The CDR3 contains 15 residues. CDR1 is SGHVS and CDR2 is FQNEAQ in the germline V gene. J gave up 6 bases and V 5 bases, and 10 bases lay outside the gene matches. DNA of the CDR3: TGTGCCAGCAGCCCCCCCGGGACTATTAGCAATGAGCAGTTCTTC. It encodes CASSPPGTISNEQFF.

The chain joins TRBV7-2 to TRBJ2-1, with 10 bases matching TRBD2. CDR1 and CDR2 from the germline V gene are SGHTA and FQGNSA. The junction had 8 bases not matched to a gene; V was cut back by 4 bases and J by 5 bases. The CDR3 is 16 amino acids. The CDR3 loop reads CASSSPSGGINNEQFF. CDR3 nucleotide sequence: TGTGCCAGCAGCTCACCTAGCGGGGGAATCAACAATGAGCAGTTCTTC.

The chain carries TRBV29-1 and TRBJ1-3; 7 bases align to TRBD1. V was clipped by 3 bases and J by 2 bases; unmatched bases: 7. Germline assignment: CDR1 SQVTM and CDR2 ANQGSEA. The CDR3 spans 15 residues. The CDR3 protein is CSVERQGLPGNTIYF. In DNA, the CDR3 is TGCAGCGTTGAGCGACAGGGCTTACCTGGAAACACCATATATTTT.

This clone was detected once. This chain links TRBV7-2 with TRBJ2-2; no clear D gene. Trimming shortened V by 4 bases and J by 0 bases, and 12 bases separated the two germline ends. In germline, CDR1 is SGHTA, CDR2 FQGNSA. This CDR3 comprises 16 residues. This chain's CDR3 is CASSSQIPANTGELFF. The DNA of the CDR3 is TGTGCCAGCAGCTCACAGATACCCGCGAACACCGGGGAGCTGTTTTTT.

In DNA form, the CDR3 reads TGTGCCAGCAGCGAGGGACAGGGAGGTCAGCCCCAGCATTTT. Residues: CASSEGQGGQPQHF. V and J are TRBV11-2 and TRBJ1-5; 9 bases are shared with TRBD1. The junction had 5 bases not matched to a gene; V was cut back by 5 bases and J by 6 bases. CDR3 length: 14 amino acids. Germline V gene sequence: CDR1 SGHAT, CDR2 FQNNGV.

CDR3 nucleotide sequence: TGTGCCAGTAGTTCCTCCCGCTATGGCTACACCTTC. This encodes CASSSSRYGYTF. The chain uses TRBV19 and TRBJ1-2, with D unresolved. This CDR3 region has 12 residues. Trimming left V 5 bases short and J 4 bases short, with 8 bases between. Germline CDR1 reads LNHDA; CDR2 reads SQIVND (reference sequence).

This clone has a count of ten or more. The genes are TRBV2 and TRBJ1-4; D possibly corresponds to TRBD1 (6 bases). CDR3 length: 12 amino acids. Germline CDR1 SNHLY, CDR2 FYNNEI. Trimming removed 6 bases at V and 8 bases at J, with 10 bases between. The CDR3 sequence is CASSSQGEKLFF. For the CDR3, the DNA is TGTGCCAGCAGCAGTCAGGGGGAAAAACTGTTTTTT.